The clone carrying this TCR beta chain was found a few times. The data originate from a study of shared clonotypes between healthy human individuals. As processed by the authors: Because ImmunoSEQ provided only junction sequences with no quality scores, the filtering differed. Only in-frame clones appear in the TCRdb table, and some are missing; sequencing was by immunoSEQ multiplex PCR. From that table come the V and J calls and clone size; the DNA was used to work out D and trimming. The sample includes about a million clones, approximately 76% seen only once; the top ten take 1.2% to 1.5%. The TCR sequence derives from a man aged 18 to 29 in good health. The specimen was memory CD4+ T cells sorted from blood. Specified subset: CD45RA-negative fraction.

The DNA for the CDR3 is TGTGCCAGTAGTCCCAACCCCCCGACCCAGTACTTC. Amino acids: CASSPNPPTQYF. This sequence joins TRBV19 and TRBJ2-5; D is unresolved. Germline assignment: CDR1 LNHDA and CDR2 SQIVND (reference sequence). The CDR3 sequence is 12 residues long. The V gene lost 5 bases and the J gene lost 7 bases, with 11 bases spanning the gap.